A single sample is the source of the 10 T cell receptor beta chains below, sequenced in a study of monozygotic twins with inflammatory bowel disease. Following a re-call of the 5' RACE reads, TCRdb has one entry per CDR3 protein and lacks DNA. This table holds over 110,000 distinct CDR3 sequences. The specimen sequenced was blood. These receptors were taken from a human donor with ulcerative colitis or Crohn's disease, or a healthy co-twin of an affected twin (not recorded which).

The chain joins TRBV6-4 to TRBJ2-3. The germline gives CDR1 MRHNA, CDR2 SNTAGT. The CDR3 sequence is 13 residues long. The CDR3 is CASSIRPLNTQYF.

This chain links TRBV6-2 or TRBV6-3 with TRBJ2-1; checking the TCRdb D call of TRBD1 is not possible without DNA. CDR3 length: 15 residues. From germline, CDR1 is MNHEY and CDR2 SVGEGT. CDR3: CATGIRRADYNEQFF.

The CDR3 loop reads CASSQDIRTANSPLHF. The rearrangement links TRBV4-1 to TRBJ1-6; as DNA is missing, the TRBD1 call by TCRdb cannot be tested. Germline values: CDR1 MGHRA, CDR2 YSYEKL. The CDR3 has 16 residues.

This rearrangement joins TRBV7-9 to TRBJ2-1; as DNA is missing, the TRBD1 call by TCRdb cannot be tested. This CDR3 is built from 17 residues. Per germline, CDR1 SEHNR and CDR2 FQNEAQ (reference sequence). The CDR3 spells CASSPVTGDVSYNEQFF.

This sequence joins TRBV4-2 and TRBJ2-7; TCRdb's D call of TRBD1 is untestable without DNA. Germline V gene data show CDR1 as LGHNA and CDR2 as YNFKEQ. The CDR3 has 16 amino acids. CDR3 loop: CASRPLWRGLKYEQYF.

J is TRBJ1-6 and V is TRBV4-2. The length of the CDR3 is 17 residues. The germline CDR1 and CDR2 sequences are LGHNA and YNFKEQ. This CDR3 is CASSQEVQHDPNSPLHF.

CDR3 loop: CASRGTVNTEAFF. The rearrangement links TRBV28 to TRBJ1-1; the D gene TCRdb calls, TRBD1, cannot be checked with no DNA. The germline gives CDR1 MDHEN, CDR2 SYDVKM. This CDR3 is built from 13 residues.

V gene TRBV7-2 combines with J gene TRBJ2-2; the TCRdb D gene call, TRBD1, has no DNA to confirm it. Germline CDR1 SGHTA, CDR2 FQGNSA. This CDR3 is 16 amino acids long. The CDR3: CASSLGTPFYTGELFF.

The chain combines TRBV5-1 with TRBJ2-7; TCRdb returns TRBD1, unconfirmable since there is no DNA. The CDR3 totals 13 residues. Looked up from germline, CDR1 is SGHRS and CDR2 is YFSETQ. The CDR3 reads CASSGQGIDEQYF.

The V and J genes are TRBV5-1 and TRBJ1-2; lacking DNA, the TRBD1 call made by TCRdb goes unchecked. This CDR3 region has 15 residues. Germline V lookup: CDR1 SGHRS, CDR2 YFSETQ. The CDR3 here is CASSLATGGGYGYTF. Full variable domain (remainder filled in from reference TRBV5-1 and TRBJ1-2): KAGVTQTPRYLIKTRGQQVTLSCSPISGHRSVSWYQQTPGQGLQFLFEYFSETQRNKGNFPGRFSGRQFSNSRSEMNVSTLELGDSALYLCASSLATGGGYGYTFGSGTRLTVV.